This T cell receptor (beta chain) comes out of a study of T cells in localized non-small cell lung cancer. Overall study results and limits: Among the tissues sampled, uninvolved adjacent lung had the highest T cell clonality, above tumor. There were a median roughly 61 of the top 100 tumor clones appearing in adjacent lung.

Of note for this clone: Its antigen is not known.

The trim removed 0 bases at V and 8 bases at J, leaving 6 bases unmatched. Germline lookup yields CDR1 SGHRS and CDR2 YFSETQ. This CDR3 comprises 15 residues. Assay used: immunoSEQ multiplex PCR; TCRdb lists only in-frame clones, some missing. Of around 130,000 clones in the sample, more than 80% were seen once. Sequenced material: peripheral blood, taken before any cancer treatment. This TCR derives from a female donor over 55 with stage I lung adenocarcinoma. V is TRBV5-1 and J is TRBJ1-2, with 11 bases lining up with TRBD1. The CDR3 loop is CASSLVGQGARGYTF. The DNA of the CDR3 is TGCGCCAGCAGCTTGGTAGGACAGGGGGCGCGGGGCTACACCTTC.